The 22 T cell receptor beta chains below come from one sample, sequenced in a study of blood T cell repertoires in COVID-19 (dated by TCRdb to 2020 to 2021). The library was built by means of the immunoSEQ multiplex PCR assay. The source is immuneACCESS, and TCRdb retained only in-frame sequences with V and J called. Part of the clones is not carried over; for the studies checked, unresolved V genes explain less than half of this, and the remainder is unexplained. The sample table holds tens of thousands of clones, of which about 86% were seen once. The ten biggest clones cover about a fifth of the sample. The sequencing sample was made of peripheral blood. These receptors originate from a woman over 75 in a cohort sampled during active or convalescent COVID-19.

The gene calls are TRBV28 and TRBJ2-7; D not certain. Trimming cost V 4 bases and J 4 bases, with 5 bases left between them. Looked up from germline, CDR1 is MDHEN and CDR2 is SYDVKM. This CDR3 contains 11 residues. The CDR3, as DNA: TGTGCCAGCAGTTCAGATTACGAGCAGTACGTC. It translates to CASSSDYEQYV.

The chain couples TRBV24-1 to TRBJ1-4; D might be TRBD1 (6 bases). The V and J ends lost 0 bases and 8 bases respectively, with 15 bases between them. The CDR3 spans 16 residues. Germline CDR1 is KGHDR and CDR2 is SFDVKD. For the CDR3, the DNA is TGTGCCACCAGTGATTTGCCACAGGGTATACGGGAAAAACTGTTTTTT. Translated, it gives CATSDLPQGIREKLFF.

The chain employs TRBV12-5 and TRBJ2-3; TRBD1 agrees at 12 bases. The trim removed 0 bases at V and 1 base at J, leaving 8 bases unmatched. Germline V gives CDR1 LGHNT, CDR2 FRNRAP. The CDR3 length is 19 residues. The CDR3 DNA sequence: TGTGCTAGTGGTTTGGTGGCGGGACAGGGGGCATGGGGCACAGATACGCAGTATTTT. This gives the protein CASGLVAGQGAWGTDTQYF.

The chain combines TRBV7-2 with TRBJ2-1, with TRBD2 matching over 13 bases. This CDR3 region has 16 residues. V lost 1 base and J lost 5; bases outside the gene matches: 2. CDR1 and CDR2 from the germline V gene are SGHTA and FQGNSA. DNA for the CDR3: TGTGCCAGCAGCTTAGTGGGACTAGCGGGAAACAATGAGCAGTTCTTC. Residues: CASSLVGLAGNNEQFF.

This clone turned up a few times. The chain has TRBV6-5 and TRBJ1-2; D uncertain. Germline V lookup: CDR1 MNHEY, CDR2 SVGAGI. There are 14 residues in the CDR3. V lost 0 bases and J lost 2, with 7 bases in between. Here the CDR3 reads CASSYSTTNYGYTF. CDR3 in DNA: TGTGCCAGCAGTTACTCGACAACCAACTATGGCTACACCTTC.

The V and J genes are TRBV9 and TRBJ1-4, with a possible D match to TRBD1 (5 bases). The V end lost 1 base, the J end lost 0 bases, and 7 bases lay between the germline ends. The CDR3 spans 15 residues. Germline loops: CDR1 SGDLS, CDR2 YYNGEE. CDR3 amino acids: CASSVSRATNEKLFF. In DNA, the CDR3 is TGTGCCAGCAGCGTATCCAGGGCAACTAATGAAAAACTGTTTTTT.

V is TRBV30 and J is TRBJ2-1; tentative D call: TRBD2 (7 bases). Germline CDR1 is GTSNPN and CDR2 is SVGIG (reference sequence). V dropped 2 bases and J dropped 7 bases, with 18 bases sitting between them. CDR3 length: 15 residues. The CDR3, as DNA: TGTGCCTGGAGTTATGCCGCGGGGGCGCCGAATGAGCAGTTCTTC. Protein: CAWSYAAGAPNEQFF.

This clone was counted only a few times. This chain connects TRBV2 to TRBJ1-2; 9 positions match TRBD1. This CDR3 contains 15 residues. V lost 2 bases and J lost 4; bases outside the gene matches: 5. Germline loops: CDR1 SNHLY, CDR2 FYNNEI. As DNA, the CDR3 is TGTGCCAGCAGTGAAACAGGGGGCCGATCCTATGGCTACACCTTC. Translated, it gives CASSETGGRSYGYTF.

The chain links TRBV6-5 to TRBJ1-5; perhaps TRBD1 as D (6 bases). CDR1 is MNHEY and CDR2 is SVGAGI in the germline V gene. The V gene lost 6 bases and the J gene lost 8 bases, with 17 bases spanning the gap. The CDR3 totals 14 residues. The CDR3: CASREGGGREPQHF. The CDR3 DNA sequence: TGTGCCAGCAGAGAGGGTGGGGGCAGGGAGCCCCAGCATTTT.

The CDR3 region is CASRATGVGGYTF. For the CDR3, the DNA is TGTGCCAGCAGGGCGACAGGGGTTGGTGGCTACACCTTC. The chain has TRBV12-3 or TRBV12-4 and TRBJ1-2; the match to TRBD1 covers 8 bases. This CDR3 is built from 13 residues. J was trimmed by 7 bases and V by 6 bases; bases with no gene match: 7.

This chain uses TRBV6-5 with TRBJ1-1; 8 positions agree with TRBD1. The CDR3 totals 14 residues. V lost 8 bases to trimming and J lost 1 base; unmatched junction nucleotides: 6. CDR1 is MNHEY and CDR2 is SVGAGI in the germline V gene. DNA of the CDR3: TGTGCCAGCCTCCAGGGGGCCTCGAACACTGAAGCTTTCTTT. Translated, it gives CASLQGASNTEAFF.

This chain uses TRBV6-5 with TRBJ2-1; 7 nucleotides line up with TRBD2. V was pared by 3 bases and J by 9 bases, with 11 bases of the junction left unmatched. Germline loops: CDR1 MNHEY, CDR2 SVGAGI. The CDR3 has 15 amino acids. Here the CDR3 DNA reads TGTGCCAGCAGTTATAGTGGGAGGGCCCGGGGTGAGCAGTTCTTC. Its protein product is CASSYSGRARGEQFF.

Details on this clone: This specimen includes other DNA sequences encoding the same CDR3. V is TRBV11-2 and J is TRBJ1-6; 7 bases are a match to TRBD1. The V gene's germline CDR1 is SGHAT and CDR2 FQNNGV. The V segment lost 3 bases and the J segment 7 bases; nucleotides outside the gene matches: 3. This CDR3 contains 14 residues. The CDR3 sequence is CASSLGDRNSPLHF. As DNA, the CDR3 is TGTGCCAGCAGCTTGGGGGACAGAAATTCACCCCTCCACTTT.

This rearrangement joins TRBV3-1 (or the pseudogene TRBV3-2) to TRBJ2-7; D unresolved. Per the germline V gene, CDR1 is LGHDT and CDR2 is YNNKEL (reference sequence). The CDR3 consists of 13 residues. Trimming pared 4 bases from V and 2 bases from J, leaving 9 bases between. CDR3 residues: CASSPPGTYEQYF. The CDR3 DNA sequence: TGTGCCAGCAGCCCCCCGGGTACCTACGAGCAGTACTTC.

This clone showed up just once. The genes are TRBV19 and TRBJ1-3, with 8 bases matching TRBD1. V shed 6 bases and J 0 bases; nucleotides not matched to a gene: 7. Germline V gene data show CDR1 as LNHDA and CDR2 as SQIVND (reference sequence). This CDR3 is 16 amino acids long. CDR3 amino acids: CASRMGQASSGNTIYF. In DNA form, the CDR3 reads TGTGCCAGTAGGATGGGACAGGCGAGCTCTGGAAACACCATATATTTT.

The chain employs TRBV29-1 and TRBJ2-7, with D hard to call. The CDR3 extends over 12 amino acids. The germline V and J ends were trimmed by 3 bases and 2 bases, with 8 bases remaining between them. CDR1 is SQVTM, CDR2 ANQGSEA, per germline. CDR3 nucleotides: TGCAGCGTTGATGACTCAGCCTACGAGCAGTACTTC. It codes for CSVDDSAYEQYF.

The chain uses TRBV4-1 and TRBJ2-7; 8 bases agree with TRBD1. V was pared by 3 bases and J by 1 base, with 5 bases of the junction left unmatched. Germline CDR1 reads MGHRA; CDR2 reads YSYEKL. The CDR3 runs 15 residues. CDR3 nucleotide sequence: TGCGCCAGCAGCCATCCATGGACAGGGTCCTACGAGCAGTACTTC. This codes for CASSHPWTGSYEQYF.

Only a few counts were recorded for this clone. CDR3 in DNA: TGTGCCAGTAGTATAGCAGGGAATCAGCCCCAGCATTTT. This translates into CASSIAGNQPQHF. The rearrangement links TRBV19 to TRBJ1-5, with D possibly being TRBD1 (5 bases). Germline loops: CDR1 LNHDA, CDR2 SQIVND (reference sequence). The CDR3 has 13 amino acids. V was cut by 1 base and J by 4 bases, with 5 bases left in between.

In its sample, this clone was seen once. V is TRBV7-8 and J is TRBJ2-3; TRBD2 matches 10 bases. With V trimmed by 5 bases and J by 1 base, 6 bases remained unmatched. CDR1 is SGHVS and CDR2 is FQNEAQ in the germline V gene. The CDR3 is 16 residues long. CDR3 sequence: CASSPLAGRRTDTQYF. The CDR3 nucleotides read TGTGCCAGCAGCCCACTAGCGGGGCGACGCACAGATACGCAGTATTTT.

The rearrangement links TRBV5-1 to TRBJ2-7; 13 nucleotides match TRBD2. The CDR3 contains 15 residues. Germline values: CDR1 SGHRS, CDR2 YFSETQ. After removal of 6 bases from V and 7 bases from J, the junction contained 10 bases not matched to a gene. The DNA for the CDR3 is TGCGCCAGCAACCCAGGGACTAGCGGGACTTGGGAGCAGTACTTC. Encoded protein: CASNPGTSGTWEQYF.

This rearrangement joins TRBV6-5 to TRBJ1-6; the match to TRBD1 covers 8 bases. Germline-derived CDR1 and CDR2 are MNHEY and SVGAGI. The CDR3 runs to 14 residues. With 8 bases clipped from V and 10 bases from J, the junction kept 10 bases outside the gene matches. CDR3 bases: TGTGCCAGCGGTTTGGACAGGGTTTACTCACCCCTCCACTTT. Translation: CASGLDRVYSPLHF.

V is TRBV6-5 and J is TRBJ2-7; D perhaps matches TRBD2 (6 bases). This CDR3 spans 12 amino acids. With 6 bases removed from V and 2 bases from J, the gap between germline ends came to 8 bases. Germline loops: CDR1 MNHEY, CDR2 SVGAGI. The CDR3 sequence is CASRGLPYEQYV. Written as DNA, the CDR3 is TGTGCCAGCAGAGGACTACCCTACGAGCAGTACGTC.